This passage covers 29 T cell receptor beta chains from one sample sequenced in a study of cytomegalovirus exposure and HLA in healthy donors. The PCR ran on 60 Vbeta and 13 Jbeta primers. The repertoire was sequenced with immunoSEQ multiplex PCR; TCRdb's copy has only in-frame clones and lacks some. The repertoire consists of some 150,000 clones, with around 73% occurring once and the leading ten covering around 15%. The sample taken for sequencing was PBMCs. The receptors derive from a human donor in good health.

This chain links TRBV7-5 with TRBJ2-3; the tabulated D call, TRBD2, remains unverified against the DNA. TRBV7-5 is designated a pseudogene. The CDR3 runs 16 residues. CDR3 residues: CARSSSGRRRTDTQYF. The CDR3 region has the DNA TGTGCCAGAAGCTCGAGCGGGAGGCGCCGCACAGATACGCAGTATTTT.

The chain combines TRBV5-1 with TRBJ2-7; TRBD1 matches at 7 bases. Germline CDR1 reads SGHRS; CDR2 reads YFSETQ. The junction had 5 bases not matched to a gene; V was cut back by 2 bases and J by 6 bases. The CDR3 contains 13 residues. The CDR3 sequence is CASSFRDRGEQYF. CDR3 DNA sequence: TGCGCCAGCAGCTTCCGGGACAGAGGCGAGCAGTACTTC.

This rearrangement joins TRBV6-6 to TRBJ2-7; 11 positions agree with TRBD2. Trimming cost V 6 bases and J 2 bases; bases outside gene matches: 6. CDR1 and CDR2 (germline): MNHNY, SVGAGI (reference sequence). The CDR3 is 15 residues long. The CDR3 region is CASSPGLADTYEQYF. DNA of the CDR3: TGTGCCAGCAGCCCGGGACTAGCGGATACCTACGAGCAGTACTTC.

The chain is built from TRBV15 and TRBJ1-4, with TRBD1 matching 7 bases. V lost 5 bases, J lost 8 bases, and 14 bases stayed unmatched. The V gene's germline CDR1 is LNHNV and CDR2 YYDKDF (reference sequence). There are 16 residues in the CDR3. This chain's CDR3 is CATSGARGTVGEKLFF. Here the CDR3 DNA reads TGTGCCACCAGCGGAGCCCGCGGGACAGTCGGGGAAAAACTGTTTTTT.

The chain links TRBV30 to TRBJ2-7, with D tentatively TRBD2 (6 bases). The V end lost 4 bases, the J end lost 9 bases, and 25 bases lay between the germline ends. The CDR3 is 15 amino acids. Germline CDR1 reads GTSNPN; CDR2 reads SVGIG (reference sequence). CDR3 residues: CAWTLGGVTSWGQYF. The CDR3 DNA reads as TGTGCCTGGACCCTGGGAGGAGTTACGAGTTGGGGGCAGTACTTC.

The chain recombines TRBV13 with TRBJ1-1, with D perhaps TRBD1 (5 bases). The CDR3 is 13 residues long. Germline assignment: CDR1 PRHDT and CDR2 FYEKMQ (reference sequence). The V gene lost 5 bases and the J gene lost 1 base, with 8 bases spanning the gap. For the CDR3, the DNA is TGTGCCAGCAGCCTAAGGGGGAACACTGAAGCTTTCTTT. As protein: CASSLRGNTEAFF.

The rearrangement links TRBV2 to TRBJ2-3, with TRBD2 identical over 10 bases. V dropped 6 bases and J dropped 5; count of bases not matched to a gene: 11. Germline values: CDR1 SNHLY, CDR2 FYNNEI. This CDR3 comprises 16 residues. The CDR3 region is CASRATSGAPGDTQYF. CDR3 DNA: TGTGCCAGCAGGGCAACTAGCGGGGCCCCGGGAGATACGCAGTATTTT. Based on the CDR3 plus reference TRBV2 and TRBJ2-3, the full variable domain is EPEVTQTPSHQVTQMGQEVILRCVPISNHLYFYWYRQILGQKVEFLVSFYNNEISEKSEIFDDQFSVERPDGSNFTLKIRSTKLEDSAMYFCASRATSGAPGDTQYFGPGTRLTVL.

V usage is TRBV28 and J usage is TRBJ2-5; D unclear. The V and J ends lost 2 bases and 5 bases respectively, with 9 bases between them. The CDR3 is made up of 13 amino acids. Germline CDR1 is MDHEN and CDR2 is SYDVKM. As DNA, the CDR3 is TGTGCCAGCAGTTTAGAGGCGCTCGAGACCCAGTACTTC. Translating it yields CASSLEALETQYF.

The J gene is TRBJ2-7, the V gene TRBV11-3; TRBD1 matches at 7 bases. This CDR3 has 15 residues. V shed 1 base and J 5 bases; nucleotides not matched to a gene: 8. Germline CDR1 reads SGHNT; CDR2 reads YENEEA. CDR3 residues: CASSLGPEGAHEQYF. In nucleotides, the CDR3 is TGTGCCAGCAGCTTAGGACCCGAGGGGGCTCACGAGCAGTACTTC.

The chain joins TRBV6-5 to TRBJ2-7, with TRBD1 as a possible D gene (6 bases). Trimming removed 4 bases from V and 4 bases from J, with 17 bases in between. Germline V gives CDR1 MNHEY, CDR2 SVGAGI. The CDR3 totals 15 residues. The CDR3 sequence: CASSSTQGSEYEQYF. The DNA of the CDR3 is TGTGCCAGCAGTTCCACACAGGGATCGGAATACGAGCAGTACTTC.

This chain connects TRBV19 to TRBJ1-3, with D possibly matching TRBD1 (6 bases). Trimming stripped 7 bases from V and 2 bases from J, with 18 bases between. Germline V gene lookup returns CDR1 LNHDA and CDR2 SQIVND (reference sequence). There are 16 residues in the CDR3. The CDR3 protein is CASTFLGGRAGNTIYF. The CDR3 DNA sequence: TGTGCCAGTACCTTCCTGGGGGGGCGCGCTGGAAACACCATATATTTT.

The chain employs TRBV5-1 and TRBJ1-3; D might be TRBD1 (6 bases). V lost 3 bases and J lost 4, with 8 bases in between. CDR3 size: 13 residues. CDR1 and CDR2 (germline): SGHRS, YFSETQ. Here the CDR3 reads CASSSQGGNTIYF. CDR3 nucleotide sequence: TGCGCCAGCAGCTCACAGGGAGGAAACACCATATATTTT.

V and J are TRBV27 and TRBJ2-1; D is perhaps TRBD2 (5 bases). The CDR3 is made up of 13 amino acids. V dropped 5 bases and J dropped 5 bases, with 10 bases sitting between them. CDR1 and CDR2 from the germline V gene are MNHEY and SMNVEV (reference sequence). The CDR3 loop is CASSPGVHNEQFF. The CDR3 region has the DNA TGTGCCAGCAGTCCCGGGGTCCACAATGAGCAGTTCTTC.

The rearrangement uses TRBV19 and TRBJ1-4; 9 bases fit TRBD1. The CDR3 has 15 amino acids. Germline-derived CDR1 and CDR2 are LNHDA and SQIVND (reference sequence). V lost 4 bases, J lost 8 bases, and 8 bases stayed unmatched. Here the CDR3 reads CASSTRDRVREKLFF. CDR3 sequence (DNA): TGTGCCAGTAGTACCAGGGACAGGGTGAGGGAAAAACTGTTTTTT.

The J gene is TRBJ2-1, the V gene TRBV23-1; 11 bases are a match to TRBD2. TRBV23-1 is filed as an ORF, its function uncertain. The CDR3 sequence is 16 residues long. Trimming at V came to 3 bases and at J to 3 bases, leaving 4 bases not matched to a gene. CDR3 loop: CASSQLGLADYNEQFF. For the CDR3, the DNA is TGCGCCAGCAGTCAGTTGGGACTAGCGGACTACAATGAGCAGTTCTTC.

The chain recombines TRBV7-6 with TRBJ2-6; TRBD1 is a possible D gene (5 bases). V gave up 6 bases and J gave up 0 bases, with 6 bases separating them. This CDR3 comprises 14 residues. CDR1 is SGHVS and CDR2 is FNYEAQ in the germline V gene. CDR3 nucleotide sequence: TGTGCCAGCAGTAGGGGCTCTGGGGCCAACGTCCTGACTTTC. Amino acids: CASSRGSGANVLTF.

The chain has TRBV10-3 and TRBJ2-5; a weak D match, TRBD2 (5 bases). Between the trimmed V and J ends, which lost 7 bases and 1 base, there was a span of 10 bases. This CDR3 is 13 amino acids long. Germline V lookup: CDR1 ENHRY, CDR2 SYGVKD. The CDR3: CAITNGLQETQYF. CDR3 nucleotides: TGTGCCATCACGAATGGACTCCAAGAGACCCAGTACTTC.

This sequence joins TRBV5-1 and TRBJ2-5; D remains unclear. Judging by the DNA end, TRBJ2-7 fits better; the J call may be wrong. Germline V gene sequence: CDR1 SGHRS, CDR2 YFSETQ. This CDR3 region has 13 residues. The CDR3 nucleotides read TGCGCCAGCAGCTTGGGGTACTTATACGAGCAGTACTTC. Encoded protein: CASSLGYLYEQYF.

The chain recombines TRBV4-1 with TRBJ1-5, with 7 bases lining up with TRBD1. The trim removed 1 base at V and 7 bases at J, leaving 4 bases unmatched. The CDR3 spans 14 residues. Germline CDR1 reads MGHRA; CDR2 reads YSYEKL. In nucleotides, the CDR3 is TGCGCCAGCAGCCAAGTGGTAGGGGGCCAGCCCCAGCATTTT. Residues: CASSQVVGGQPQHF.

V gene TRBV30 combines with J gene TRBJ2-5; 11 positions match TRBD2. Germline loops: CDR1 GTSNPN, CDR2 SVGIG (reference sequence). CDR3 length: 17 amino acids. The V segment lost 0 bases and the J segment 5 bases; nucleotides outside the gene matches: 11. This CDR3 reads CAWSVPYRLAGKETQYF. CDR3 in DNA: TGTGCCTGGAGTGTACCTTACAGACTAGCGGGAAAGGAGACCCAGTACTTC.

This clone turned up a few times. The CDR3 loop reads CASSLTRGETQYF. The CDR3 DNA is TGTGCCAGCAGCCTAACCAGGGGTGAGACCCAGTACTTC. The rearrangement uses TRBV7-9 and TRBJ2-5; tentatively, D is TRBD1 (6 bases). With 5 bases removed from V and 5 bases from J, the gap between germline ends came to 12 bases. From germline, CDR1 is SEHNR and CDR2 FQNEAQ (reference sequence). The CDR3 contains 13 residues.

The rearrangement uses TRBV11-3 and TRBJ1-1; D is uncertain. The germline CDR1 and CDR2 sequences are SGHNT and YENEEA. CDR3 length: 13 amino acids. The V end was cut by 2 bases, the J end by 1 base, with 5 bases between. The CDR3 spells CASSLSGNTEAFF. The CDR3 DNA reads TGTGCCAGCAGCTTATCGGGGAACACTGAAGCTTTCTTT.

The chain carries TRBV5-1 and TRBJ2-7; D ambiguous. The CDR3 extends over 15 amino acids. V lost 0 bases, J lost 2 bases, and 12 bases lay in between. CDR1 and CDR2 from the germline V gene are SGHRS and YFSETQ. The CDR3 is CASSLGAQQTYEQYF. Written as DNA, the CDR3 is TGCGCCAGCAGCTTGGGGGCGCAGCAAACCTACGAGCAGTACTTC.

The genes are TRBV4-1 and TRBJ2-1; TRBD1 matches at 10 bases. The germline CDR1 and CDR2 sequences are MGHRA and YSYEKL. V trimming: 1 base; J trimming: 9 bases; junction bases outside the gene matches: 3. CDR3 length: 14 amino acids. The CDR3 protein is CASSQGQGAGEQFF. As DNA, the CDR3 is TGCGCCAGCAGCCAAGGACAGGGGGCAGGTGAGCAGTTCTTC.

The chain carries TRBV5-6 and TRBJ1-4, with D tentatively TRBD1 (5 bases). CDR1 and CDR2 from the germline V gene are SGHDT and YYEEEE. The V gene lost 0 bases and the J gene lost 4 bases, with 10 bases spanning the gap. The CDR3 sequence is 15 residues long. The chain's CDR3 is CASSLASGNNEKLFF. CDR3 nucleotides: TGTGCCAGCAGCTTGGCATCAGGGAATAATGAAAAACTGTTTTTT.

In this sample, this clone turned up a few times. The chain uses TRBV28 and TRBJ1-2; the D gene is possibly TRBD1 (5 bases). V shed 5 bases and J shed 4 bases, with 17 bases lying between them. The CDR3 length is 15 residues. Germline CDR1 reads MDHEN; CDR2 reads SYDVKM. Written as DNA, the CDR3 is TGTGCCAGCAGTCCCGTAGGGGTGCGGACCTATGGCTACACCTTC. Amino acid sequence: CASSPVGVRTYGYTF.

The rearrangement joins TRBV19 to TRBJ2-2; the match to TRBD1 covers 9 bases. Germline V gives CDR1 LNHDA, CDR2 SQIVND (reference sequence). The CDR3 covers 15 residues. The V gene end was trimmed by 6 bases and the J gene end by 7 bases; junction bases not matched to a gene: 9. The CDR3 nucleotides read TGTGCCAGTAGGGGGACAGGGAGAATTAGCGGGGAGCTGTTTTTT. Protein sequence: CASRGTGRISGELFF.

The chain employs TRBV11-3 and TRBJ2-6, with a tentative D call TRBD2 (7 bases). With 5 bases removed from V and 2 bases from J, the gap between germline ends came to 10 bases. This CDR3 comprises 15 residues. Germline CDR1 is SGHNT and CDR2 is YENEEA. CDR3 amino acids: CASSPGGAGANVLTF. The DNA of the CDR3 is TGTGCCAGCAGCCCGGGGGGCGCTGGGGCCAACGTCCTGACTTTC. Full variable domain (rest looked up from reference TRBV11-3 and TRBJ2-6): EAGVVQSPRYKIIEKKQPVAFWCNPISGHNTLYWYLQNLGQGPELLIRYENEEAVDDSQLPKDRFSAERLKGVDSTLKIQPAELGDSAVYLCASSPGGAGANVLTFGAGSRLTVL.

The chain is built from TRBV28 and TRBJ2-5, with 10 bases lining up with TRBD2. With V trimmed by 8 bases and J by 5 bases, 2 bases remained unmatched. Germline-derived CDR1 and CDR2 are MDHEN and SYDVKM. The CDR3 has 12 amino acids. DNA for the CDR3: TGTGCCAGCCAGCGGGGGGGGGAGACCCAGTACTTC. Translating gives CASQRGGETQYF. The whole variable domain, filled in from reference TRBV28 and TRBJ2-5, reads DVKVTQSSRYLVKRTGEKVFLECVQDMDHENMFWYRQDPGLGLRLIYFSYDVKMKEKGDIPEGYSVSREKKERFSLILESASTNQTSMYLCASQRGGETQYFGPGTRLLVL.